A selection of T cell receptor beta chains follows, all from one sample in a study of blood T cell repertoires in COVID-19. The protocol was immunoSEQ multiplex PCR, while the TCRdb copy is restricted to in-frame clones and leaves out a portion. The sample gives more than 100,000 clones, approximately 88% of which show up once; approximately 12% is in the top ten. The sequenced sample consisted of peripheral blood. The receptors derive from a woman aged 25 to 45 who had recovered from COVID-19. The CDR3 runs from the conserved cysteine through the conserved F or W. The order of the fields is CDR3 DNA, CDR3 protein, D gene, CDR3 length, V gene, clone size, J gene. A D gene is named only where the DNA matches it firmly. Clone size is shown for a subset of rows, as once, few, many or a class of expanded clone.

TGTGCCAGCAGTTTCAATTCAGGACAGAGAGCCTACGAGCAGTACTTC	CASSFNSGQRAYEQYF	.	16	TRBV28	once	TRBJ2-7
TGTGCCAGCAATGAGTATAGGGGAACAGATACGCAGTATTTT	CASNEYRGTDTQYF	.	14	TRBV25-1	.	TRBJ2-3
TGCGCCAGCAGCAAGAGACAGGGCAACACTGAAGCTTTCTTT	CASSKRQGNTEAFF	TRBD1	14	TRBV5-1	once	TRBJ1-1
TGCGCCAGCGTTCATGGGGGCGAATCGAGGAACACTGAAGCTTTCTTT	CASVHGGESRNTEAFF	.	16	TRBV5-1	.	TRBJ1-1
TGTGCCAGTAGACCCGGGACAGGGTCAACCCGTCAAGCGAATGAGCAGTTCTTC	CASRPGTGSTRQANEQFF	TRBD1	18	TRBV19	.	TRBJ2-1
TGTGCCAGTAGTCCAGCTTTCGGGAGTGAGTACGAGCAGTACTTC	CASSPAFGSEYEQYF	.	15	TRBV19	.	TRBJ2-7
TGTGCCAGCAGTTTATCCCCAAAAGCCGAGCAGTACTTC	CASSLSPKAEQYF	.	13	TRBV12-3/TRBV12-4	.	TRBJ2-7
TGTGCCAGCGTAGACCGGGAGCCCCAGTACTTC	CASVDREPQYF	.	11	TRBV2	.	TRBJ2-5
TGTGCCAGTAGTTCCTGGGGGCAGGGCGCCCGCGATACGCAGTATTTT	CASSSWGQGARDTQYF	.	16	TRBV19	.	TRBJ2-3
TGCGCCAGCAGCTTGGGGCGGGACTCCTACGAGCAGTACTTC	CASSLGRDSYEQYF	.	14	TRBV5-1	.	TRBJ2-7
TGCGCCAGCAGCTTGGGGGGAGAGACGCAAGAGACCCAGTACTTC	CASSLGGETQETQYF	.	15	TRBV5-1	.	TRBJ2-5
TGTGCCAGCCGCCAACAGGGAAGTCAGCCCCAGCATTTT	CASRQQGSQPQHF	.	13	TRBV12-3/TRBV12-4	.	TRBJ1-5
TGTGCCAGCAGCCCGGTTCTCTATGGAGCTTTCTTT	CASSPVLYGAFF	.	12	TRBV9	once	TRBJ1-1
TGTGCCAGCAGCTTAGCCCAGGTCACGAACACTGAAGCTTTCTTT	CASSLAQVTNTEAFF	.	15	TRBV7-9	.	TRBJ1-1
TGTGCCATCAGTTCTAGCGGGAGTAGTACCGGGGAGCTGTTTTTT	CAISSSGSSTGELFF	TRBD2	15	TRBV10-3	.	TRBJ2-2
TGTGCCAGCAGCCAAGGTCGACAGGGGGCTGGTGAAGCTTTCTTT	CASSQGRQGAGEAFF	TRBD1	15	TRBV3-1/TRBV3-2	.	TRBJ1-1
TGCGCCAGCACCACAGGGGGCGCAGCGGATGGCTACACCTTC	CASTTGGAADGYTF	TRBD1	14	TRBV5-1	once	TRBJ1-2
TGCGCCAGCAGCTCTTATCCCCACACCCTCGACAGGGGTGCGACTGAAGCTTTCTTT	CASSSYPHTLDRGATEAFF	TRBD1	19	TRBV5-1	.	TRBJ1-1
TGTGCCAGCAGAGATCTCCGGACAAGTTATAGCAATCAGCCCCAGCATTTT	CASRDLRTSYSNQPQHF	.	17	TRBV2	.	TRBJ1-5
TGTGCCAGCATTCTTCTCCAGGACAGGGGGCGTCAAAACATTCAGTACTTC	CASILLQDRGRQNIQYF	.	17	TRBV21-1	.	TRBJ2-4
TGCAGTGCTAGTCACCCTGGACAGGGGAGATATAGCAATCAGCCCCAGCATTTT	CSASHPGQGRYSNQPQHF	TRBD1	18	TRBV20-1	.	TRBJ1-5
TGTGCCAGCAGCTTGGCCGCCTACGAGCAGTACTTC	CASSLAAYEQYF	.	12	TRBV5-6	few	TRBJ2-7
TGCGCCAGCACAGACAGGGCCAATCAGCCCCAGCATTTT	CASTDRANQPQHF	TRBD1	13	TRBV10-2	.	TRBJ1-5
TGCGCCACCCCCTGGCGGATGAACACTGAAGCTTTCTTT	CATPWRMNTEAFF	.	13	TRBV5-1	.	TRBJ1-1
TGTGCCAGCAGCTTGGCGCGACAGGTATTATATGGCTACACCTTC	CASSLARQVLYGYTF	.	15	TRBV5-6	once	TRBJ1-2
TGCGCCAGCAGCTTGGAGGGGGTCGAGCAGTACTTC	CASSLEGVEQYF	.	12	TRBV5-1	.	TRBJ2-7
TGCGCCAGCAGCCCGCCCGGGACAGCGAGTAACAATGAGCAGTTCTTC	CASSPPGTASNNEQFF	TRBD1	16	TRBV4-1	once	TRBJ2-1
TGTGCCAGCGCGCCTGGGGGGGAAGCTTTCTTT	CASAPGGEAFF	.	11	TRBV7-9	.	TRBJ1-1
TGTGCCAGCTCACCGCGGCGGGGGCCATACCAAGAGACCCAGTACTTC	CASSPRRGPYQETQYF	.	16	TRBV18	.	TRBJ2-5
TGTGCCATCAGTGAGTTGAGGAAGGAGCAGTACTTC	CAISELRKEQYF	.	12	TRBV10-3	few	TRBJ2-7
TGTGCCAGTAGTATAGATGGCTTTCATTCACCCCTCCACTTT	CASSIDGFHSPLHF	.	14	TRBV19	.	TRBJ1-6
TGTGCCAGCAGCCAAGTGGGGAGGGGCGGTGGCTACACCTTC	CASSQVGRGGGYTF	.	14	TRBV4-2	once	TRBJ1-2
TGCGCCAGCAGCCAGTGGGACAGGGGGGAGCAGTATTTT	CASSQWDRGEQYF	TRBD1	13	TRBV4-1	once	TRBJ2-3
TGTGCCAGCAGCTTGGACTACTCTGAGACCCAGTACTTC	CASSLDYSETQYF	.	13	TRBV5-4	.	TRBJ2-5
TGTGCCAGCAGCTTCACCTTTAGGGGACAGGGGGCGGTGGACCCGAACACTGAAGCTTTCTTT	CASSFTFRGQGAVDPNTEAFF	TRBD1	21	TRBV7-6	.	TRBJ1-1
TGCGCCACCACCCTGTTCCCTTCCAGTGAGCAGTTCTTC	CATTLFPSSEQFF	.	13	TRBV5-1	.	TRBJ2-1
TGTGCCAGCTCTCCCAACCCCGGGGGCTCCTACGAGCAGTACTTC	CASSPNPGGSYEQYF	.	15	TRBV18	.	TRBJ2-7
TGTGCCAGCAGACTACAGGGTGTAGGCGAGCAGTACTTC	CASRLQGVGEQYF	.	13	TRBV27	.	TRBJ2-7
TGTGCCAGCAGCAAAGAAAGCACTAGCGGGGGCTACGAGCAGTACTTC	CASSKESTSGGYEQYF	.	16	TRBV21-1	.	TRBJ2-7
TGTGCCAGCAGCTTCCAGCCTCACAGGTCCCACGAGCAGTACTTC	CASSFQPHRSHEQYF	.	15	TRBV5-6	.	TRBJ2-7
TGCAGCGTTGAAGATTCGGAGGTTAGTGCCTATGGCTACACCTTC	CSVEDSEVSAYGYTF	.	15	TRBV29-1	.	TRBJ1-2
TGCGCCAGCAGCCAAGAGCGGGAGGGCACAGATACGCAGTATTTT	CASSQEREGTDTQYF	TRBD2	15	TRBV4-1	.	TRBJ2-3
TGTGCCAGCAGCTTAGCTTCGGGCAGGGTGGTTGACAATGAGCAGTTCTTC	CASSLASGRVVDNEQFF	.	17	TRBV7-6	once	TRBJ2-1
TGTGCCAGCAAGGACGGGGGATCCACTGAAGCTTTCTTT	CASKDGGSTEAFF	.	13	TRBV25-1	.	TRBJ1-1
TGTGCCAGCAGCTTTACTGCCTTCGTCACTGAAGCTTTCTTT	CASSFTAFVTEAFF	.	14	TRBV7-2	.	TRBJ1-1
TGCAGCGCCATTGGCGGGAGGATGCGCACAGATACGCAGTATTTT	CSAIGGRMRTDTQYF	TRBD2	15	TRBV29-1	.	TRBJ2-3
TGTGCCAGCAGTGAAGGGACAGGCTATGGCTACACCTTC	CASSEGTGYGYTF	TRBD1	13	TRBV6-1	.	TRBJ1-2
TGTGCCTGGAATACAGGGGGCCAGCCCCAGCATTTT	CAWNTGGQPQHF	TRBD1	12	TRBV30	.	TRBJ1-5
TGTGCCAGCAGCGCCCGGGGACAGGGAGGTAGCTCCTATAATTCACCCCTCCACTTT	CASSARGQGGSSYNSPLHF	TRBD1	19	TRBV9	once	TRBJ1-6
TGTGCCAGCAGCTCCAGGGGGGTCACCGGGGAGCTGTTTTTT	CASSSRGVTGELFF	.	14	TRBV7-9	.	TRBJ2-2
TGTGCCAGCAGTTCGAATCGAGAATCACCCCTCCACTTT	CASSSNRESPLHF	.	13	TRBV6-5	.	TRBJ1-6
TGCGCCAGCAGCCACCGATCCGGGACTGAAGCTTTCTTT	CASSHRSGTEAFF	.	13	TRBV4-1	.	TRBJ1-1